This TCR beta chain was obtained from a study of radiotherapy plus CTLA-4 blockade in lung cancer (dated 2018 in TCRdb). Regarding the research as a whole: Among the enrolled patients, roughly 17% had an objective response, and roughly 30% reached disease control. The research as a whole found: After treatment with radiotherapy and ipilimumab, TCR clones that originated in tumors expanded in peripheral blood. Increased serum interferon-beta after radiation, together with early dynamic changes in blood T cell clones, were reported to be the strongest predictors of response.

Library generation was performed with the immunoSEQ multiplex PCR assay. The source is immuneACCESS, and TCRdb retained only in-frame sequences with V and J called. Part of the clones is not carried over; for the studies checked, unresolved V genes explain less than half of this, and the remainder is unexplained. The sample contains 100,000 to 150,000 clones, just under 90% of them found a single time. The ten largest make up more than 6.5% of the sample. Looking up the germline V gene yields CDR1 MNHNS and CDR2 SASEGT. The CDR3 sequence holds 17 residues, the cysteine and phenylalanine included. Only the CDR3 region is kept as DNA, spanning 51 bases read in frame from base 1. V and J are truncated by 2 bases and 3 bases respectively, leaving an intervening sequence of 19 bases. In this study, focal radiation therapy paired with CTLA-4 blockade (ipilimumab) was tested in patients who had chemo-refractory metastatic non-small-cell lung cancer.

Worth noting for this clone: It has no known antigen specificity. No qualities accompany the bases; no much larger clone lies one base away.

The input for sequencing was peripheral blood, taken from a patient treated with radiotherapy plus ipilimumab. The chain was built from TRBV6-1 and TRBJ2-5; the D gene cannot be named for sure. The receptor comes from a human donor with non-small cell lung cancer that progressed on radiotherapy plus ipilimumab. Here is the DNA: TGTGCCAGCAGTGAATCGACCTCTTTAAGCGTGAAAGAGACCCAGTACTTC. Its coded protein is CASSESTSLSVKETQYF.